These 15 T cell receptor beta chains came from one sample sequenced in a study of PD-1 blockade in classical Hodgkin lymphoma. Measured with immunoSEQ multiplex PCR; TCRdb has only the in-frame clones, and not every one. Here the sample spans fewer than 25,000 clones, 77% being singletons. Every one of the patients relapsed after autologous stem cell transplantation (brentuximab vedotin exposure was variable). The input for sequencing was peripheral blood mononuclear cells (PBMCs), taken before the second cycle of nivolumab. The receptor source for this set is a human donor with classical Hodgkin lymphoma.

J is TRBJ2-3 and V is TRBV28, with D unclear. CDR3 length: 11 residues. CDR1 is MDHEN and CDR2 is SYDVKM in the germline V gene. Trimming left V 5 bases short and J 3 bases short, with 3 bases between. DNA of the CDR3: TGTGCCAGCAGTAAAACAGATACGCAGTATTTT. Encoded protein: CASSKTDTQYF. Looking up the rest from reference TRBV28 and TRBJ2-3 gives the full variable domain: DVKVTQSSRYLVKRTGEKVFLECVQDMDHENMFWYRQDPGLGLRLIYFSYDVKMKEKGDIPEGYSVSREKKERFSLILESASTNQTSMYLCASSKTDTQYFGPGTRLTVL.

The V call is TRBV18, the J call TRBJ1-1; 12 nucleotides match TRBD1. Germline V gives CDR1 KGHSH, CDR2 LQKENI. The junction had 9 bases not matched to a gene; V was cut back by 4 bases and J by 6 bases. This CDR3 has 16 amino acids. CDR3 sequence reads: CASSRSTGTGGSEAFF. DNA of the CDR3: TGTGCCAGCTCACGGTCAACCGGGACAGGGGGCTCTGAAGCTTTCTTT.

The chain combines TRBV6-4 with TRBJ1-2; D uncertain. The CDR3 spans 13 residues. Germline loops: CDR1 MRHNA, CDR2 SNTAGT. With 4 bases removed from V and 0 bases from J, the gap between germline ends came to 6 bases. CDR3 sequence: CASSVNTNYGYTF. The CDR3 DNA sequence: TGTGCCAGCAGTGTCAACACTAACTATGGCTACACCTTC.

The CDR3 coding sequence is TGTGCCAGCAGTTTGGACTCCCTGAGCACAGATACGCAGTATTTT. Translated, it gives CASSLDSLSTDTQYF. The gene calls are TRBV7-9 and TRBJ2-3; D is possibly TRBD2 (5 bases). Germline V gene data show CDR1 as SEHNR and CDR2 as FQNEAQ (reference sequence). The CDR3 covers 15 residues. Trimming cost V 6 bases and J 0 bases, with 13 bases left between them.

The CDR3 DNA follows: TGTGCCAGCAGTTCCGGGTCTAATCAGCCCCAGCATTTT. Translation gives CASSSGSNQPQHF. The V call is TRBV27, the J call TRBJ1-5; D call uncertain. In germline, CDR1 is MNHEY, CDR2 SMNVEV (reference sequence). The germline V and J ends were trimmed by 4 bases and 4 bases, with 8 bases remaining between them. The CDR3 runs to 13 residues.

CDR3 protein: CASSPESGPPRYGYTF. The CDR3 nucleotides read TGTGCCAGTAGTCCCGAATCCGGACCGCCTCGCTATGGCTACACCTTC. This chain uses TRBV19 with TRBJ1-2; no clear D. Deletions cut 5 bases from V and 4 bases from J, with 20 bases between. The V gene's germline CDR1 is LNHDA and CDR2 SQIVND (reference sequence). This CDR3 comprises 16 residues. Drawing the rest from reference TRBV19 and TRBJ1-2, the complete variable domain is DGGITQSPKYLFRKEGQNVTLSCEQNLNHDAMYWYRQDPGQGLRLIYYSQIVNDFQKGDIAEGYSVSREKKESFPLTVTSAQKNPTAFYLCASSPESGPPRYGYTFGSGTRLTVV.

The rearrangement uses TRBV9 and TRBJ1-1; unclear D gene. The V end lost 2 bases, the J end lost 4 bases, and 12 bases lay between the germline ends. The CDR3 spans 14 residues. Germline values: CDR1 SGDLS, CDR2 YYNGEE. The CDR3 is CASSVRQEGTEAFF. The CDR3 DNA sequence: TGTGCCAGCAGCGTTCGCCAGGAAGGCACTGAAGCTTTCTTT.

This clone appeared once. This rearrangement joins TRBV9 to TRBJ2-5; no reliable D call. V shed 0 bases and J shed 2 bases, with 8 bases lying between them. The germline V gene encodes CDR1 SGDLS and CDR2 YYNGEE. The CDR3 runs 14 residues. The CDR3 DNA is TGTGCCAGCAGCGTAGGGATGGAACAAGAGACCCAGTACTTC. Translating it yields CASSVGMEQETQYF.

This clone turned up a few times. This chain connects TRBV6-5 to TRBJ1-2; 7 bases map to TRBD1. The germline gives CDR1 MNHEY, CDR2 SVGAGI. J gave up 6 bases and V 7 bases, and 5 bases lay outside the gene matches. CDR3 length equals 12 residues. For the CDR3, the DNA is TGTGCCAGCACGATGGGACAGAATGGCTACACCTTC. Protein product: CASTMGQNGYTF.

This chain joins TRBV5-4 and TRBJ2-5; D is perhaps TRBD1 (6 bases). This CDR3 has 13 amino acids. V lost 4 bases, J lost 2 bases, and 9 bases lay in between. Germline V gene lookup returns CDR1 SGHNT and CDR2 YYREEE (reference sequence). The CDR3 loop is CASSPGQQETQYF. The DNA of the CDR3 is TGTGCCAGCAGCCCCGGACAGCAAGAGACCCAGTACTTC.

V is TRBV5-1 and J is TRBJ2-5, with a weak D call TRBD2 (5 bases). The CDR3 sequence is 14 residues long. The V gene lost 4 bases and the J gene lost 2 bases, with 12 bases spanning the gap. CDR1 is SGHRS and CDR2 is YFSETQ in the germline V gene. CDR3 sequence: CASSGGDEQETQYF. The CDR3 DNA reads as TGCGCCAGCAGCGGAGGAGACGAACAAGAGACCCAGTACTTC.

The chain is built from TRBV11-2 and TRBJ2-3; 7 bases line up with TRBD2. J gave up 6 bases and V 2 bases, and 8 bases lay outside the gene matches. There are 15 residues in the CDR3. The germline V gene has CDR1 SGHAT and CDR2 FQNNGV. The chain's CDR3 is CASSLITGGGDTQYF. The CDR3 DNA sequence: TGTGCCAGCAGCTTAATAACGGGAGGTGGTGATACGCAGTATTTT.

This clone was found a few times. V and J are TRBV7-2 and TRBJ1-3, with D possibly matching TRBD1 (5 bases). The CDR3 runs 14 residues. Trimming pared 0 bases from V and 2 bases from J, leaving 5 bases between. Looked up from germline, CDR1 is SGHTA and CDR2 is FQGNSA. CDR3 DNA: TGTGCCAGCAGCTTAGCAGGGGCTGGAAACACCATATATTTT. Protein sequence: CASSLAGAGNTIYF. The complete variable domain, with remaining parts taken from reference TRBV7-2 and TRBJ1-3, reads GAGVSQSPSNKVTEKGKDVELRCDPISGHTALYWYRQSLGQGLEFLIYFQGNSAPDKSGLPSDRFSAERTGGSVSTLTIQRTQQEDSAVYLCASSLAGAGNTIYFGEGSWLTVV.

The rearrangement joins TRBV18 to TRBJ1-1, with a weak D call TRBD1 (5 bases). Germline V gene data show CDR1 as KGHSH and CDR2 as LQKENI. The CDR3 spans 13 residues. Deletions cut 6 bases from V and 3 bases from J, with 11 bases between. The chain's CDR3 is CASSQGPDTEAFF. In DNA, the CDR3 is TGTGCCAGCTCGCAGGGCCCGGACACTGAAGCTTTCTTT.

This chain joins TRBV29-1 and TRBJ2-2; 9 positions agree with TRBD1. V was clipped by 7 bases and J by 3 bases; unmatched bases: 9. This CDR3 is 15 amino acids long. CDR1 is SQVTM and CDR2 is ANQGSEA in the germline V gene. CDR3 region: CSAYGDRVDTGELFF. CDR3 coding DNA: TGCAGCGCCTACGGGGACAGGGTGGACACCGGGGAGCTGTTTTTT.